These 2 T cell receptor beta chains share one sample of origin, sequenced in a study of Tregs in tolerant kidney transplant recipients. Measured with immunoSEQ multiplex PCR; TCRdb has only the in-frame clones, and not every one. There are nearly 15,000 clones in the sample; roughly 78% occur only once, and roughly 1.9% lies in the top ten. The sequenced sample was Tregs from blood, obtained before the transplant. All receptors come from a human donor who received a combined kidney and bone marrow transplant.

This clone has just one count. The V gene is TRBV28, the J gene TRBJ2-1; 9 nucleotides match TRBD2. The CDR3 length is 16 residues. The ends lost 3 bases at V and 2 bases at J; junction bases unmatched: 5. CDR1 and CDR2 (germline): MDHEN, SYDVKM. As DNA, the CDR3 is TGTGCCAGCAGTTTGCGTAGCGGGAGAACCTACAATGAGCAGTTCTTC. Its translation: CASSLRSGRTYNEQFF.

The chain couples TRBV27 to TRBJ1-6, with 7 bases aligning to TRBD1. J gave up 2 bases and V 5 bases, and 3 bases lay outside the gene matches. Germline V CDR1 and CDR2: MNHEY, SMNVEV (reference sequence). The CDR3 is 15 amino acids. CDR3: CASSLRGPYNSPLHF. CDR3 bases: TGTGCCAGCAGTCTTAGGGGGCCCTATAATTCACCCCTCCACTTT.